The present T cell receptor (beta chain) was sequenced within a study of T cells in tuberculosis. The method was immunoSEQ multiplex PCR; TCRdb's version includes in-frame clones alone and lacks a portion of them. The table shows about 30,000 clones, with just under 97% occurring only once. A remark on this clone: Its target is not known.

V shed 6 bases and J shed 4 bases, with 18 bases lying between them. This CDR3 has 15 amino acids. CDR1 and CDR2 from the germline V gene are MNHEY and SVGAGI. Study-wide findings and caveats: Active tuberculosis alpha repertoires lay closer to GMM-specific TCRs than controls'.

Each clinical donor contributed on average around 110,000 T cells from unsorted cryopreserved PBMC. The sequence came from a donor aged 10-29 years with latent tuberculosis or without tuberculosis infection. The sequencing input was PBMCs. The rearrangement links TRBV6-5 to TRBJ1-2; D gene unclear. CDR3 sequence reads: CASSTRASFGYGYTF. The CDR3 region has the DNA TGTGCCAGCAGCACTAGGGCCAGCTTCGGCTATGGCTACACCTTC.